Below, 20 T cell receptor beta chains from the same sample are listed, as sequenced in a study of T cell repertoires in cytomegalovirus infection. Each CDR3 protein gets one entry after TCRdb re-called the reads with MiXCR. Among approximately 600,000 distinct CDR3 sequences listed, about 40% were seen once. Their specific antigens are unknown. Sequences were derived from cultured PBMCs, sampled from culture after CMV antigen stimulation. These receptors were obtained from a human donor in good health (CMV status not recorded). Some clones in this sample may be carry-over from other donors' samples.

The V gene is TRBV25-1, the J gene TRBJ1-2, with D possibly TRBD1 on 5 matching bases. CDR1 and CDR2 (germline): MGHDK, SYGVNS. CDR3 length: 13 amino acids. Trimming removed 2 bases at V and 6 bases at J, with 10 bases between. CDR3 amino acids: CASSEQGRNGYTF. The CDR3 DNA follows: TGTGCCAGCAGTGAACAGGGACGAAATGGCTACACCTTC.

This chain links TRBV12-3 or TRBV12-4 with TRBJ1-1, with 7 bases that match TRBD1. J gave up 12 bases and V 4 bases, and 11 bases lay outside the gene matches. There are 13 residues in the CDR3. The CDR3: CASSSADRLTSFF. The CDR3 nucleotides are TGTGCCAGCAGTTCTGCGGACAGGCTGACATCTTTCTTT.

V usage is TRBV5-6 and J usage is TRBJ2-7, with D uncertain. The CDR3 runs 14 residues. V gave up 0 bases and J gave up 2 bases, with 9 bases separating them. Germline values: CDR1 SGHDT, CDR2 YYEEEE. The CDR3 nucleotides read TGTGCCAGCAGCTTGGCCCTTGACGCCTACGAGCAGTACTTC. Amino acids: CASSLALDAYEQYF. Full variable domain (rest looked up from reference TRBV5-6 and TRBJ2-7): DAGVTQSPTHLIKTRGQQVTLRCSPKSGHDTVSWYQQALGQGPQFIFQYYEEEERQRGNFPDRFSGHQFPNYSSELNVNALLLGDSALYLCASSLALDAYEQYFGPGTRLTVT.

This clonotype was recorded a few times. V usage is TRBV5-1 and J usage is TRBJ1-1; 8 nucleotides align to TRBD1. CDR3 length equals 13 residues. Per germline, CDR1 SGHRS and CDR2 YFSETQ. The junction had 3 bases not matched to a gene; V was cut back by 5 bases and J by 3 bases. The CDR3 sequence: CASRDRDHTEAFF. The CDR3 DNA reads TGCGCCAGCAGGGACAGGGATCACACTGAAGCTTTCTTT.

The chain has TRBV28 and TRBJ1-6; 9 bases fit TRBD1. The V gene's germline CDR1 is MDHEN and CDR2 SYDVKM. J gave up 11 bases and V 2 bases, and 7 bases lay outside the gene matches. The CDR3 contains 15 residues. The CDR3 loop is CASSLPGQGSTPLHF. The CDR3 DNA reads TGTGCCAGCAGTTTACCGGGACAGGGTTCGACACCCCTCCACTTT.

V is TRBV5-1 and J is TRBJ2-3, with 7 nucleotides matching TRBD2. Germline CDR1 and CDR2: SGHRS and YFSETQ. J lost 8 bases, V lost 4 bases, and 10 bases had no gene match. The CDR3 has 14 residues. The CDR3 bases are TGCGCCAGCAGCCTAGACGTAGGGAGGGGTACGCAGTATTTT. Its translation: CASSLDVGRGTQYF.

The genes are TRBV28 and TRBJ1-4; D remains unclear. From germline, CDR1 is MDHEN and CDR2 SYDVKM. This CDR3 has 16 amino acids. V lost 3 bases and J lost 6, with 17 bases in between. The CDR3 nucleotides are TGTGCCAGCAGTTTTTGGGGTGGAGGCTCGGATGAAAAACTGTTTTTT. It translates to CASSFWGGGSDEKLFF.

There are a few counts of this clonotype. The chain has TRBV28 and TRBJ2-2; no reliable D call. V gave up 5 bases and J gave up 0 bases, with 10 bases separating them. Germline CDR1 and CDR2: MDHEN and SYDVKM. This CDR3 region has 15 residues. The CDR3 here is CASSLMDANTGELFF. Written as DNA, the CDR3 is TGTGCCAGCAGTCTAATGGACGCGAACACCGGGGAGCTGTTTTTT.

This clonotype was seen only a few times. The V call is TRBV4-3, the J call TRBJ2-1; 9 nucleotides line up with TRBD1. Germline CDR1 LGHNA, CDR2 YSLEER. The CDR3 totals 15 residues. V lost 1 base to trimming and J lost 7 bases; unmatched junction nucleotides: 5. The CDR3 region has the DNA TGCGCCAGCAGCCAAGGACAGGGGGTAACGAATGAGCAGTTCTTC. Translation: CASSQGQGVTNEQFF.

This clonotype showed up just a few times. The rearrangement uses TRBV4-1 and TRBJ1-1; TRBD1 aligns across 11 bases. CDR1 is MGHRA, CDR2 YSYEKL, per germline. CDR3 size: 16 residues. After removal of 1 base from V and 5 bases from J, the junction contained 6 bases not matched to a gene. The CDR3: CASSQGLDRGLTEAFF. The DNA for the CDR3 is TGCGCCAGCAGCCAAGGGCTGGACAGGGGGCTAACTGAAGCTTTCTTT.

The chain recombines TRBV12-3 or TRBV12-4 with TRBJ1-2; tentative D call: TRBD1 (6 bases). V was shortened by 4 bases and J by 6 bases, with 9 bases between the two germline ends. This CDR3 is built from 12 residues. The CDR3 nucleotides are TGTGCCAGCAGTTCAGGGGTTGATGGCTACACCTTC. Protein product: CASSSGVDGYTF.

The chain couples TRBV12-3 or TRBV12-4 to TRBJ2-7; weak D call: TRBD1 (5 bases). Trimming took off 0 bases at V and 2 bases at J, with 17 bases between the two ends. The CDR3 loop spans 17 amino acids. The CDR3 DNA is TGTGCCAGCAGTTTAGCGCGTGAAACAGGAGACGCCTACGAGCAGTACTTC. Its protein is CASSLARETGDAYEQYF.

The V call is TRBV12-3 or TRBV12-4, the J call TRBJ2-2; 12 bases align to TRBD2. The CDR3 is 16 amino acids. After removal of 5 bases from V and 7 bases from J, the junction contained 8 bases not matched to a gene. CDR3 bases: TGTGCCAGCAGTACCCGACTAGCGGGAGTGTACGGGGAGCTGTTTTTT. It specifies CASSTRLAGVYGELFF.

V and J are TRBV5-6 and TRBJ2-3; 10 nucleotides agree with TRBD2. The germline CDR1 and CDR2 sequences are SGHDT and YYEEEE. The CDR3 has 15 residues. Germline trimming cut 5 bases from V and 7 bases from J; bases unmatched to any gene: 10. The CDR3 bases are TGTGCCAGCAGTCCACGAGGACTAGCGGACTATACGCAGTATTTT. Translated, it gives CASSPRGLADYTQYF.

The chain uses TRBV20-1 and TRBJ1-1; 7 nucleotides line up with TRBD1. The CDR3 has 17 residues. V was pared by 1 base and J by 4 bases, with 15 bases of the junction left unmatched. From germline, CDR1 is DFQATT and CDR2 SNEGSKA (reference sequence). As DNA, the CDR3 is TGCAGTGCTAGAGTGCTTGGGTCAGGGGGAGGATTCACTGAAGCTTTCTTT. Translating gives CSARVLGSGGGFTEAFF.

The J gene is TRBJ2-3, the V gene TRBV7-2; D may be TRBD2 (5 bases). The CDR3 sequence is 12 residues long. Trimming removed 4 bases from V and 9 bases from J, with 11 bases in between. CDR1 and CDR2 (germline): SGHTA, FQGNSA. The CDR3 sequence: CASSSRRGTQYF. As DNA, the CDR3 is TGTGCCAGCAGCTCTCGACGAGGGACGCAGTATTTT.

This clonotype was observed a handful of times. The rearrangement joins TRBV11-2 to TRBJ2-3, with D perhaps matching TRBD2 (6 bases). Between the trimmed V and J ends, which lost 4 bases and 2 bases, there was a span of 13 bases. Germline-derived CDR1 and CDR2 are SGHAT and FQNNGV. This CDR3 contains 15 residues. CDR3 residues: CASSSGTVHTDTQYF. The CDR3 DNA follows: TGTGCCAGCAGCTCCGGGACTGTTCACACAGATACGCAGTATTTT.

V gene TRBV12-3 or TRBV12-4 combines with J gene TRBJ2-3; 7 nucleotides match TRBD1. This CDR3 comprises 15 residues. The trim removed 3 bases at V and 2 bases at J, leaving 5 bases unmatched. CDR3 coding DNA: TGTGCCAGCAGTTTTCGGACAGGCCACACAGATACGCAGTATTTT. Amino acids: CASSFRTGHTDTQYF.

The gene calls are TRBV12-3 or TRBV12-4 and TRBJ1-4, with a tentative D call TRBD1 (5 bases). The length of the CDR3 is 14 residues. Trimming left V 5 bases short and J 3 bases short, with 10 bases between. CDR3 in DNA: TGTGCCAGCAGTCGACAGTTATCTAATGAAAAACTGTTTTTT. This translates into CASSRQLSNEKLFF.

The CDR3 reads CATTPTQGAEAFF. The CDR3 DNA reads TGTGCCACCACCCCGACCCAGGGTGCTGAAGCTTTCTTT. The rearrangement uses TRBV15 and TRBJ1-1, with a tentative D call TRBD1 (5 bases). This CDR3 spans 13 amino acids. Trimming left V 7 bases short and J 6 bases short, with 15 bases between. CDR1 and CDR2 from the germline V gene are LNHNV and YYDKDF (reference sequence).